This TCR beta chain was identified during a study of human T cells and chemical hapten exposure. As for time point: patch test 1, 2 weeks after DPC sensitization. Treatment reported: therapeutic diphenylcyclopropenone sensitization with weekly scalp DPC. This clonotype was found a few times. The CDR3 runs to 11 residues. Germline V lookup: CDR1 DFQATT, CDR2 SNEGSKA (reference sequence). Trimming cost V 0 bases and J 16 bases, with 13 bases left between them. For the library, individual cDNA molecules each received unique molecular identifiers. TCRdb re-called the RACE reads with MiXCR, one entry per CDR3 protein. Among around 380,000 distinct CDR3 sequences, approximately 5.1% were seen once, and the ten largest hold roughly 2.4%.

This clonotype originated in a woman between 45 and 60 years old with alopecia areata. Some clones in this sample may be carry-over from other donors' samples. The sample here was whole blood, taken in connection with sensitization to the hapten diphenylcyclopropenone (DPC). J is TRBJ2-1 and V is TRBV20-1; a possible D gene is TRBD2 (6 bases). CDR3 coding DNA: TGCAGTGCTAGAGATCTGGGACTCGACTTCTTC. Translated: CSARDLGLDFF.